This entry lists 25 T cell receptor beta chains sequenced from one sample in a study of blood T cell repertoires in COVID-19. TCRdb's copy holds only in-frame clones and misses some; the assay was immunoSEQ multiplex PCR. The sample lists 55,000 to 70,000 clones, 75% to 95% seen once, with around 7.8% in the top ten. The sequencing sample was made of peripheral blood. Source of these receptors: a man aged 40-49 years with COVID-19, enrolled during active disease.

This clone was picked up one time. The genes are TRBV6-1 and TRBJ1-4; 8 bases map to TRBD1. The CDR3 has 14 residues. The V segment lost 3 bases and the J segment 8 bases; nucleotides outside the gene matches: 5. The germline V gene encodes CDR1 MNHNS and CDR2 SASEGT. CDR3 bases: TGTGCCAGCAGTGACGGACAGGGTTGGGAAAAACTGTTTTTT. This codes for CASSDGQGWEKLFF.

J is TRBJ2-3 and V is TRBV5-8, with a tentative D call TRBD2 (6 bases). The germline V gene encodes CDR1 SGHTS and CDR2 YDEGEE. This CDR3 has 14 residues. Trimming left V 0 bases short and J 5 bases short, with 10 bases between. CDR3 DNA sequence: TGTGCCAGCAGCTTGGCGGGGGTGGGAGATACGCAGTATTTT. Amino acids: CASSLAGVGDTQYF.

The rearrangement uses TRBV6-5 and TRBJ2-3; the match to TRBD1 covers 7 bases. Germline values: CDR1 MNHEY, CDR2 SVGAGI. This CDR3 comprises 13 residues. V dropped 6 bases and J dropped 2; count of bases not matched to a gene: 2. CDR3 protein: CASRQGNTDTQYF. CDR3 nucleotides: TGTGCCAGCAGACAGGGGAACACAGATACGCAGTATTTT.

This clone was observed once. CDR3 DNA sequence: TGTGCCACCAGCAGCCGGGGACAGGGGGCTATGTGGTCGAAGTCGACTGAGCAGTTCTTC. It codes for CATSSRGQGAMWSKSTEQFF. This sequence joins TRBV15 and TRBJ2-1; TRBD1 matches at 12 bases. The trim removed 3 bases at V and 9 bases at J, leaving 21 bases unmatched. The CDR3 consists of 20 residues. CDR1 and CDR2 from the germline V gene are LNHNV and YYDKDF (reference sequence).

The CDR3, as DNA: TGTGCCAGTAAGGGGACATTCGGAGAGACCCAGTACTTC. Protein product: CASKGTFGETQYF. This sequence joins TRBV19 and TRBJ2-5; the D gene is possibly TRBD1 (6 bases). V lost 7 bases and J lost 4, with 13 bases in between. Germline V gene lookup returns CDR1 LNHDA and CDR2 SQIVND (reference sequence). The CDR3 totals 13 residues. Together with reference TRBV19 and TRBJ2-5, the CDR3 gives the full variable domain: DGGITQSPKYLFRKEGQNVTLSCEQNLNHDAMYWYRQDPGQGLRLIYYSQIVNDFQKGDIAEGYSVSREKKESFPLTVTSAQKNPTAFYLCASKGTFGETQYFGPGTRLLVL.

This chain connects TRBV2 to TRBJ1-1, with TRBD1 matching over 7 bases. Trimming at V came to 1 base and at J to 1 base, leaving 0 bases not matched to a gene. Germline-derived CDR1 and CDR2 are SNHLY and FYNNEI. The CDR3 consists of 14 residues. For the CDR3, the DNA is TGTGCCAGCAGTGAAGGACAGGGGAACACTGAAGCTTTCTTT. Translation: CASSEGQGNTEAFF.

Note on this clone: Germline and junction disagree at one end, which may indicate a read error. This chain joins TRBV11-2 and TRBJ2-1; 7 nucleotides align to TRBD1. Germline assignment: CDR1 SGHAT and CDR2 FQNNGV. CDR3 size: 13 residues. DNA of the CDR3: TGTGCCAGCAGCATAGACAGGGCCAATGAGCAGTTCTTC. It codes for CASSIDRANEQFF.

The rearrangement links TRBV28 to TRBJ1-1, with D possibly TRBD1 on 5 matching bases. The CDR3 is 14 amino acids. Trimming cost V 3 bases and J 4 bases, with 12 bases left between them. Germline CDR1 MDHEN, CDR2 SYDVKM. Here the CDR3 DNA reads TGTGCCAGCAGTTTGAGAACAGGTCCCACTGAAGCTTTCTTT. Encoded protein: CASSLRTGPTEAFF.

In its sample, this clone was seen a few times. The chain couples TRBV6-6 to TRBJ2-1; 11 bases agree with TRBD2. J lost 9 bases, V lost 3 bases, and 4 bases had no gene match. This CDR3 has 14 amino acids. Germline lookup yields CDR1 MNHNY and CDR2 SVGAGI (reference sequence). The CDR3 nucleotides read TGTGCCAGCAGTTATTCGGGACTAGCGGTTGAGCAGTTCTTC. Protein sequence: CASSYSGLAVEQFF.

The V call is TRBV10-3, the J call TRBJ1-1, with TRBD1 matching 7 bases. V gave up 9 bases and J gave up 0 bases; unmatched junction bases: 4. Germline CDR1 is ENHRY and CDR2 is SYGVKD. This CDR3 has 13 residues. CDR3 DNA sequence: TGTGCCATTAGGGGGCTAGTGAACACTGAAGCTTTCTTT. Protein product: CAIRGLVNTEAFF.

This chain connects TRBV28 to TRBJ1-2, with D perhaps matching TRBD1 (5 bases). Germline-derived CDR1 and CDR2 are MDHEN and SYDVKM. This CDR3 contains 16 residues. The V end was cut by 2 bases, the J end by 1 base, with 14 bases between. The CDR3 bases are TGTGCCAGCAGTTTAGGGGAAGGGACTCTTAACTATGGCTACACCTTC. Amino acids: CASSLGEGTLNYGYTF.

CDR3 sequence (DNA): TGCGCCAGCAGCCAACAGGAGATTAACACTGAAGCTTTCTTT. This encodes CASSQQEINTEAFF. This chain joins TRBV5-1 and TRBJ1-1, with D possibly matching TRBD1 (5 bases). V was clipped by 4 bases and J by 2 bases, with 12 bases between them. In germline, CDR1 is SGHRS, CDR2 YFSETQ. The CDR3 spans 14 residues.

V and J are TRBV18 and TRBJ1-3, with TRBD1 matching 10 bases. This CDR3 is 16 amino acids long. The junction had 5 bases not matched to a gene; V was cut back by 6 bases and J by 0 bases. Per germline, CDR1 KGHSH and CDR2 LQKENI. CDR3 nucleotide sequence: TGTGCCAGCTCCCCGGGGACAGGGGACTCTGGAAACACCATATATTTT. Translated: CASSPGTGDSGNTIYF.

The V gene is TRBV6-2 or TRBV6-3, the J gene TRBJ2-5; 12 positions agree with TRBD2. This CDR3 contains 17 residues. Germline V gene sequence: CDR1 MNHEY, CDR2 SVGEGT. J was trimmed by 7 bases and V by 2 bases; bases with no gene match: 11. In nucleotides, the CDR3 is TGTGCCAGCAGTTACCTAGCGGGGGGGCCCCTACCCGGGACCCAGTACTTC. It is translated as CASSYLAGGPLPGTQYF.

This rearrangement joins TRBV18 to TRBJ2-5; 11 bases fit TRBD1. V lost 0 bases and J lost 4; bases outside the gene matches: 4. Germline lookup yields CDR1 KGHSH and CDR2 LQKENI. The CDR3 totals 16 residues. The chain's CDR3 is CASSPPDRGRRETQYF. CDR3 in DNA: TGTGCCAGCTCACCACCGGACAGGGGGCGCCGAGAGACCCAGTACTTC. Based on the CDR3 plus reference TRBV18 and TRBJ2-5, the full variable domain is NAGVMQNPRHLVRRRGQEARLRCSPMKGHSHVYWYRQLPEEGLKFMVYLQKENIIDESGMPKERFSAEFPKEGPSILRIQQVVRGDSAAYFCASSPPDRGRRETQYFGPGTRLLVL.

The rearrangement uses TRBV23-1 and TRBJ1-3; D remains ambiguous. TRBV23-1 is reported as an ORF; its role is uncertain. This CDR3 contains 15 residues. V lost 3 bases and J lost 0, with 9 bases in between. The CDR3 loop is CASSHPGDSGNTIYF. CDR3 coding DNA: TGCGCCAGCAGTCACCCCGGTGACTCTGGAAACACCATATATTTT.

The chain couples TRBV19 to TRBJ1-5; D is unresolved. The CDR3 is made up of 15 amino acids. Germline CDR1 and CDR2: LNHDA and SQIVND (reference sequence). V shed 11 bases and J shed 2 bases, with 19 bases lying between them. The CDR3 DNA sequence: TGTGCCGCAACAACCCCCGGGAGACGCAATCAGCCCCAGCATTTT. It is translated as CAATTPGRRNQPQHF.

The rearrangement uses TRBV28 and TRBJ2-3; 15 bases fit TRBD2. Germline CDR1 reads MDHEN; CDR2 reads SYDVKM. The J segment lost 4 bases and the V segment lost 3 bases, leaving 11 bases of the junction unmatched. The CDR3 runs to 19 residues. The DNA for the CDR3 is TGTGCCAGCAGTTTGGATCCTGGACTAGCGGGGGGGCCAGCAGATACGCAGTATTTT. Amino acids: CASSLDPGLAGGPADTQYF.

The chain combines TRBV30 with TRBJ2-5, with D perhaps matching TRBD1 (7 bases). V lost 8 bases, J lost 5 bases, and 24 bases lay in between. The CDR3 contains 15 residues. The germline gives CDR1 GTSNPN, CDR2 SVGIG (reference sequence). The CDR3, as DNA: TGTGCCAGCCAAGGGGGCGGGGACCTCCGGGAGACCCAGTACTTC. Protein product: CASQGGGDLRETQYF.

The V and J genes are TRBV6-5 and TRBJ2-7; 9 nucleotides line up with TRBD1. The germline gives CDR1 MNHEY, CDR2 SVGAGI. The trim removed 3 bases at V and 10 bases at J, leaving 7 bases unmatched. This CDR3 has 13 amino acids. The CDR3 protein is CASSYTGQGHQYF. The DNA for the CDR3 is TGTGCCAGCAGTTATACGGGACAGGGACACCAGTACTTC.

This chain uses TRBV7-9 with TRBJ1-4; 10 nucleotides agree with TRBD1. J was trimmed by 4 bases and V by 5 bases; bases with no gene match: 4. There are 15 residues in the CDR3. Germline V CDR1 and CDR2: SEHNR, FQNEAQ (reference sequence). The DNA for the CDR3 is TGTGCCAGCAGCCCCTGGACAGGGGGTAATGAAAAACTGTTTTTT. It translates to CASSPWTGGNEKLFF.

The chain couples TRBV13 to TRBJ1-6; the match to TRBD1 covers 10 bases. The junction had 5 bases not matched to a gene; V was cut back by 2 bases and J by 10 bases. The CDR3 sequence is 15 residues long. CDR1 and CDR2 (germline): PRHDT, FYEKMQ (reference sequence). CDR3 coding DNA: TGTGCCAGCAGCTTAAGGGTGACAGGGGGCTCACCCCTCCACTTT. It yields the protein CASSLRVTGGSPLHF.

The J gene is TRBJ2-1, the V gene TRBV10-1, with a possible D match to TRBD1 (6 bases). CDR3 size: 13 residues. V was shortened by 0 bases and J by 10 bases, with 10 bases between the two germline ends. CDR1 and CDR2 from the germline V gene are WNHNN and SYGVQD (reference sequence). This CDR3 reads CASSESNRGEQFF. CDR3 bases: TGCGCCAGCAGTGAGTCGAATAGGGGGGAGCAGTTCTTC.

The chain has TRBV18 and TRBJ1-5; 8 bases align to TRBD1. This CDR3 has 15 amino acids. Germline V CDR1 and CDR2: KGHSH, LQKENI. Trimming cost V 3 bases and J 3 bases; bases outside gene matches: 4. This CDR3 is CASSPSTGDNQPQHF. CDR3 nucleotide sequence: TGTGCCAGCTCACCTTCGACAGGGGACAATCAGCCCCAGCATTTT.

The J gene is TRBJ2-1, the V gene TRBV25-1; D remains unclear. Deletions cut 6 bases from V and 4 bases from J, with 7 bases between. Germline CDR1 MGHDK, CDR2 SYGVNS. The CDR3 spans 12 residues. Written as DNA, the CDR3 is TGTGCCAGCAGGGCGGAGTACAATGAGCAGTTCTTC. Translated, it gives CASRAEYNEQFF.